This TCR beta chain was captured by sequencing in a study of blood T cell repertoires in COVID-19. Study summary: The cDNA or gDNA used as material had been derived from T cells, B-cell-depleted T cells, or PBMCs.

CDR3 length: 17 amino acids. Trimming cost V 7 bases and J 4 bases; bases outside gene matches: 18. Germline V gene lookup returns CDR1 SEHNR and CDR2 FQNEAQ (reference sequence). Seattle participants joined during active infection and were tracked over time. Per the authors' pipeline: Amplification with reference gene primers provided the estimates of nucleated cell counts. The method was immunoSEQ multiplex PCR; TCRdb's version includes in-frame clones alone and lacks a portion of them. V, J and clone size were drawn from that table, and D and trimming were deduced from the DNA. The sample lists fewer than 300,000 clones, about 87% seen once, with 6.3% in the top ten.

The genes are TRBV7-9 and TRBJ1-2, with 7 nucleotides matching TRBD1. The receptor was isolated from a woman aged 50 to 60 with COVID-19, enrolled during active disease. The sample consisted of peripheral blood. CDR3 DNA: TGTGCCAGCAACTTGGGCGATGGGACAGTTTTCATCTATGGCTACACCTTC. This translates into CASNLGDGTVFIYGYTF.